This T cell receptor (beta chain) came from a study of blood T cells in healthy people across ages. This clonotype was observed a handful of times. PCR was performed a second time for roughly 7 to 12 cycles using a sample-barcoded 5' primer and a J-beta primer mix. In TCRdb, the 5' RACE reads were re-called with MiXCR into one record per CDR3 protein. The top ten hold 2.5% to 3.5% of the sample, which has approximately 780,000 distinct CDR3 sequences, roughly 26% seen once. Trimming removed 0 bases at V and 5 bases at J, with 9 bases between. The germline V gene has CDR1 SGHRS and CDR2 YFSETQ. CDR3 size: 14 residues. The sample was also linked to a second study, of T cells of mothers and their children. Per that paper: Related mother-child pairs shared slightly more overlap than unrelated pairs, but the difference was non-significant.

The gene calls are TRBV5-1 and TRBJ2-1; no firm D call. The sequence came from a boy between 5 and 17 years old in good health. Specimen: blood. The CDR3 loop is CASSLVRFDNEQFF. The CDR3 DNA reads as TGCGCCAGCAGCTTGGTAAGGTTCGACAATGAGCAGTTCTTC.